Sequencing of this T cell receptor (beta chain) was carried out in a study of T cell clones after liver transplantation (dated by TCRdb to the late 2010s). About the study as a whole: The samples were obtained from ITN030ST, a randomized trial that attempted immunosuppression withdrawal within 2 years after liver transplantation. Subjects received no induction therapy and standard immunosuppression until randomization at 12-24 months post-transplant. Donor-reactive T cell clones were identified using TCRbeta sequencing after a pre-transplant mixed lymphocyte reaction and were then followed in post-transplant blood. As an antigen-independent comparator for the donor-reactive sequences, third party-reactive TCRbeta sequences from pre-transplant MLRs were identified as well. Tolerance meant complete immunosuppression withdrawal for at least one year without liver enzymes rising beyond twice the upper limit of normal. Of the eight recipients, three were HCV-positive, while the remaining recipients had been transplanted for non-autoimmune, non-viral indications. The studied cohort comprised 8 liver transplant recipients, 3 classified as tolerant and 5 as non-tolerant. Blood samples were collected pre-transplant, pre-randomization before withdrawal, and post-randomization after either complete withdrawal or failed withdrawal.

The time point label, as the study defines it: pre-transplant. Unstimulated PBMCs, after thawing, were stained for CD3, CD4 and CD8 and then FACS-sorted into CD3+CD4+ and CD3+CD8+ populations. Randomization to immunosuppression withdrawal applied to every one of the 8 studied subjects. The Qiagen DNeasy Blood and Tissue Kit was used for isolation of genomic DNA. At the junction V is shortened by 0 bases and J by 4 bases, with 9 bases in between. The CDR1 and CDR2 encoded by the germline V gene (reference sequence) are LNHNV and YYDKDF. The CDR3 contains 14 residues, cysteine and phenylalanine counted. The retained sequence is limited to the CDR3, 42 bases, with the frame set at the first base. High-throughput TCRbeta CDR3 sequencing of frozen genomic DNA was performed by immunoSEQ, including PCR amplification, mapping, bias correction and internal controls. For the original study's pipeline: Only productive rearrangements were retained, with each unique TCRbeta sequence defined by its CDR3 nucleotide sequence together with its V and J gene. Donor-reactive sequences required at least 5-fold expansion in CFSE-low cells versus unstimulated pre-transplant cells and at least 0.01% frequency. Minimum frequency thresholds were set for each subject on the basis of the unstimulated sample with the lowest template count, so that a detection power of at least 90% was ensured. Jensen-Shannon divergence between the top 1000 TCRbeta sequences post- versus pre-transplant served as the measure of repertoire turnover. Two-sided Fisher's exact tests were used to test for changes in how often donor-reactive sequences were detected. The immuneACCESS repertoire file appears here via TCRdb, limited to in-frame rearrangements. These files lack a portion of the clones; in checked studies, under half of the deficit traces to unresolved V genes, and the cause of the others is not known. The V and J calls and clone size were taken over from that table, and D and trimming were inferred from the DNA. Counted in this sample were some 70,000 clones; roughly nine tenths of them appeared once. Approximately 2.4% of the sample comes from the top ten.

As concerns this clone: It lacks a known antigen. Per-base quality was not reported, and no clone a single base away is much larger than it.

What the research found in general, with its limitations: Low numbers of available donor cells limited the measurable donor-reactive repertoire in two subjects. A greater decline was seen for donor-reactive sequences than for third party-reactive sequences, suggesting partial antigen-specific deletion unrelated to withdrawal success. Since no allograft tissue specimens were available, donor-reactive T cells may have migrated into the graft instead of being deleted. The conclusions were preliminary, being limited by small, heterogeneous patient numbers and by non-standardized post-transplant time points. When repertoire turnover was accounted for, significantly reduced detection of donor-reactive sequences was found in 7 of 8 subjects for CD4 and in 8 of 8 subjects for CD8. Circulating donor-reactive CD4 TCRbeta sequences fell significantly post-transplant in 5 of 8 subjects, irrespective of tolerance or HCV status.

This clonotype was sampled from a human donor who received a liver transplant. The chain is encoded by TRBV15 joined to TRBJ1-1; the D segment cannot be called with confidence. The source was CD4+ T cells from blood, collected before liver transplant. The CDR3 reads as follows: CATSRDLRSTEAFF. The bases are TGTGCCACCAGCAGAGATCTCCGAAGCACTGAAGCTTTCTTT. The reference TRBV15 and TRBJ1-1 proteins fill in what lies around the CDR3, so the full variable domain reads DAMVIQNPRYQVTQFGKPVTLSCSQTLNHNVMYWYQQKSSQAPKLLFHYYDKDFNNEADTPDNFQSRRPNTSFCFLDIRSPGLGDTAMYLCATSRDLRSTEAFFGQGTRLTVV.